What follows is one T cell receptor beta chain and its context. This entry is derived from a study of blood T cells in healthy people across ages. The use of a sample-barcoded 5' primer and a J-beta primer mix characterized a second PCR of roughly 6 to 12 cycles. MiXCR, run by TCRdb on the 5' RACE reads, gives a single entry per CDR3 protein. The profile covers about 1.4 million distinct CDR3 sequences, with approximately 60% appearing a single time and more than 6% taken by the ten largest. The source is a man aged 18-30 years in good health. The material sequenced was blood.

This CDR3 is CASSRAGQGGSYEQYF. The CDR3 region has the DNA TGTGCCAGCAGTCGAGCAGGACAGGGGGGCTCCTACGAGCAGTACTTC. The gene calls are TRBV6-5 and TRBJ2-7, with 10 bases lining up with TRBD1. V lost 5 bases and J lost 0; bases outside the gene matches: 7. There are 16 residues in the CDR3. Germline V gene data show CDR1 as MNHEY and CDR2 as SVGAGI.